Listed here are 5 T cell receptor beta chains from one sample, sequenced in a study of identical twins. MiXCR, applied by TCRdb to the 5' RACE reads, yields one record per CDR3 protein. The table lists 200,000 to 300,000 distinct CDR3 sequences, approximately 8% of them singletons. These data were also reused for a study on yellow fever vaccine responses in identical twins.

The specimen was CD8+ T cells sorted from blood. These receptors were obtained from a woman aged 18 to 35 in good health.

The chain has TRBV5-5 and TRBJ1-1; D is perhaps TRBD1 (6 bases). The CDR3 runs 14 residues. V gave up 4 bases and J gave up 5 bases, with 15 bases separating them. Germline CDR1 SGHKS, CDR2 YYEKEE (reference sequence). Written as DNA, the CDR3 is TGTGCCAGCAGCCCCGCAGGGGAGTGGACTGAAGCTTTCTTT. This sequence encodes CASSPAGEWTEAFF.

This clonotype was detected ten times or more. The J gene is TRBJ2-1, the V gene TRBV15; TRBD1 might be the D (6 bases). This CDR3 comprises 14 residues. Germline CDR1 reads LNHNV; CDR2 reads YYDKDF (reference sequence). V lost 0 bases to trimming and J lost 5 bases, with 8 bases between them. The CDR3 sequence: CATSRDRTDNEQFF. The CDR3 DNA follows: TGTGCCACCAGCAGAGATCGGACAGACAATGAGCAGTTCTTC.

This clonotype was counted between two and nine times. DNA of the CDR3: TGTGCCATCAGTTCAACTCCTTACGAGCAGTACTTC. Translation gives CAISSTPYEQYF. The chain is built from TRBV10-3 and TRBJ2-7; D remains ambiguous. Looked up from germline, CDR1 is ENHRY and CDR2 is SYGVKD. The germline V and J ends were trimmed by 5 bases and 4 bases, with 9 bases remaining between them. The CDR3 is made up of 12 amino acids.

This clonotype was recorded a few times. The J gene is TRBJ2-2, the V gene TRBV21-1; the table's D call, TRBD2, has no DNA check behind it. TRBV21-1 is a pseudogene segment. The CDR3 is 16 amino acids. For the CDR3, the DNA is TGTGCCAGCAGCCTGTTAGCGGGAGGGGACACCGGGGAGCTGTTTTTT. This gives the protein CASSLLAGGDTGELFF.

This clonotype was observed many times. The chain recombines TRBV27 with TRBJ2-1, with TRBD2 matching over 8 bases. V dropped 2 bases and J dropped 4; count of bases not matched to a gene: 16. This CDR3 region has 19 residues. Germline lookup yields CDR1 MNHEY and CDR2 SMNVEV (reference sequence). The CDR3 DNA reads TGTGCCAGCAGTTTAGAAGTACCTAGCGGGCTACTACAATACAATGAGCAGTTCTTC. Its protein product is CASSLEVPSGLLQYNEQFF.